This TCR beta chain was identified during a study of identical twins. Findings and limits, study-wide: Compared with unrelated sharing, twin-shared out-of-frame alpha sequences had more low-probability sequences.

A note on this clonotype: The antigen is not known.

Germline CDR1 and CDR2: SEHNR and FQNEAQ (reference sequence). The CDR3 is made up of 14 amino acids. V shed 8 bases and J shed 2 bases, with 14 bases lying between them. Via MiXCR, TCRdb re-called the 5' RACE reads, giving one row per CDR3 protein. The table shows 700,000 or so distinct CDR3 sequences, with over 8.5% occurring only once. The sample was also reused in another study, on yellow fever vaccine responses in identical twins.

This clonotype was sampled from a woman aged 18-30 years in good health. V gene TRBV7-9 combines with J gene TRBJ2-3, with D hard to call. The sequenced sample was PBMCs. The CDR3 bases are TGTGCCAGCCTTTCAGGCGGCCTCACAGATACGCAGTATTTT. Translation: CASLSGGLTDTQYF.